This T cell receptor (beta chain) derives from a study of blood T cell repertoires in COVID-19. Study background: Nucleic acid was either cDNA or gDNA, and it came from T cells, B-cell-depleted T cells, or PBMCs.

Source study methods: Reference gene primer amplification gave estimated nucleated cell counts. Sequencing used immunoSEQ multiplex PCR; TCRdb keeps in-frame clones, though not all of them. V and J calls and clone size follow that table, whereas D and trimming were derived from the DNA. The sample holds about 100,000 clones, approximately 80% seen once. The germline V gene has CDR1 LNHDA and CDR2 SQIVND (reference sequence). The CDR3 totals 14 residues. The ends were cut back, 7 bases at V and 2 bases at J, with 12 bases in the middle. This clone was detected a few times. This sequence originates from a man between 65 and 79 years old with active or convalescent COVID-19. What was sequenced was peripheral blood. The chain couples TRBV19 to TRBJ1-5, with D perhaps matching TRBD1 (6 bases). CDR3 bases: TGTGCCAGTAAACAGTCAGGGGGCAATCAGCCCCAGCATTTT. It encodes CASKQSGGNQPQHF.